A single sample is the source of the 31 T cell receptor beta chains below, sequenced in a study of CDR3 diversity in severe acne. TCRdb re-analysed the PCR reads in MiXCR, keeping a single row per CDR3 protein. Of tens of thousands of distinct CDR3 sequences detected, 45% to 60% appear once; the ten largest clones hold 13% to 15%. The sample was blood. These receptors were obtained from a male donor in good health, without acne.

The V call is TRBV7-9, the J call TRBJ2-3, with 9 nucleotides matching TRBD2. V lost 3 bases to trimming and J lost 5 bases; unmatched junction nucleotides: 9. The CDR3 covers 16 residues. The germline V gene encodes CDR1 SEHNR and CDR2 FQNEAQ (reference sequence). CDR3 region: CASSFGGSGRRDTQYF. Here the CDR3 DNA reads TGTGCCAGCAGCTTTGGAGGGAGCGGGAGGCGAGATACGCAGTATTTT.

This clonotype was seen repeatedly, ten times or more. This chain uses TRBV25-1 with TRBJ1-2; the match to TRBD1 covers 7 bases. There are 13 residues in the CDR3. V was clipped by 5 bases and J by 5 bases; unmatched bases: 5. Per germline, CDR1 MGHDK and CDR2 SYGVNS. CDR3: CASSPSGGYGYTF. CDR3 bases: TGTGCCAGCAGTCCGTCAGGGGGTTATGGCTACACCTTC.

A few counts support this clonotype. V and J are TRBV20-1 and TRBJ1-1; D unresolved. The CDR3 spans 11 residues. Trimming pared 6 bases from V and 1 base from J, leaving 6 bases between. Looked up from germline, CDR1 is DFQATT and CDR2 is SNEGSKA (reference sequence). The CDR3 DNA follows: TGCAGTGCCAGTAGGAACACTGAAGCTTTCTTT. Translation gives CSASRNTEAFF.

This clonotype has only a few counts. This chain connects TRBV15 to TRBJ2-5; 7 nucleotides match TRBD1. The CDR3 loop spans 15 amino acids. Germline loops: CDR1 LNHNV, CDR2 YYDKDF (reference sequence). Trimming cost V 5 bases and J 4 bases; bases outside gene matches: 10. CDR3 nucleotides: TGTGCCACCAGCGGCGGTTTACAGGGGAGAGAGACCCAGTACTTC. Amino acids: CATSGGLQGRETQYF.

The V call is TRBV11-2, the J call TRBJ1-2; 7 nucleotides match TRBD1. The germline CDR1 and CDR2 sequences are SGHAT and FQNNGV. The length of the CDR3 is 14 residues. The trim removed 4 bases at V and 3 bases at J, leaving 5 bases unmatched. CDR3 nucleotides: TGTGCCAGCAGCTCGAACAGGGGCGACTATGGCTACACCTTC. This translates into CASSSNRGDYGYTF.

Turning to this clonotype: Germline and junction disagree at one end, which may indicate a read error. The CDR3 sequence is CSVEDVHISYGHTF. In DNA, the CDR3 is TGCAGCGTTGAAGATGTGCACATATCCTATGGCCACACCTTC. The chain uses TRBV29-1 and TRBJ1-2; no definite D call. This CDR3 has 14 amino acids. Germline CDR1 reads SQVTM; CDR2 reads ANQGSEA.

A note on this clonotype: The junction and the germline gene differ at one end; a read error may be behind it. The rearrangement joins TRBV20-1 to TRBJ2-1; TRBD1 is a possible D gene (7 bases). CDR3 size: 13 residues. The germline V gene has CDR1 DFQATT and CDR2 SNEGSKA (reference sequence). The chain's CDR3 is CSATSGGSNQQFF. DNA of the CDR3: TGCAGTGCTACCTCAGGGGGGAGCAATCAGCAGTTCTTC.

As for this clonotype: The CDR3 does not close with the conserved phenylalanine or tryptophan, likely indicating a read error. The DNA is omitted, as the CDR3 cannot be located on it reliably, and the CDR3 follows TCRdb's listing. V is TRBV7-3 and J is TRBJ2-5; TRBD1, as called in the table, went unchecked against the DNA. Germline loops: CDR1 SGHTA, CDR2 FQGTGA. The CDR3 is 15 residues long, ends included. CDR3 in amino acids: CASNPTGEYGYTFGS.

The gene calls are TRBV7-9 and TRBJ2-7, with TRBD2 matching 8 bases. The germline V gene has CDR1 SEHNR and CDR2 FQNEAQ (reference sequence). J lost 4 bases, V lost 5 bases, and 13 bases had no gene match. There are 16 residues in the CDR3. This CDR3 is CASSPGPGGLGYEQYF. As DNA, the CDR3 is TGTGCCAGCAGCCCTGGCCCGGGGGGGTTGGGATACGAGCAGTACTTC.

Of note for this clonotype: Since the CDR3 does not end with the conserved phenylalanine or tryptophan, this likely comes from a read error. The DNA is left out, because the CDR3 cannot be placed on it with certainty; the CDR3 is given as TCRdb lists it. The chain is built from TRBV5-1 and TRBJ2-6; the table's TRBD2 call for D was not verified on the DNA. The CDR3 is 9 residues long, counting both termini. Germline lookup yields CDR1 SGHRS and CDR2 YFSETQ. The CDR3 spells CASSLAASG.

The chain carries TRBV20-1 and TRBJ2-7; 12 bases line up with TRBD2. The CDR3 has 17 residues. The V gene's germline CDR1 is DFQATT and CDR2 SNEGSKA (reference sequence). CDR3 nucleotide sequence: TGCAGCACCAGGGATTGGGAGACTAGCGGGGGAGTTAATGAGCAGTACTTC. It encodes CSTRDWETSGGVNEQYF.

The chain uses TRBV7-9 and TRBJ2-2; D unresolved. Germline CDR1 SEHNR, CDR2 FQNEAQ (reference sequence). CDR3 length equals 13 residues. The V and J ends lost 5 bases and 4 bases respectively, with 8 bases between them. The CDR3 sequence: CASSPTFTGELFF. CDR3 in DNA: TGTGCCAGCAGCCCAACCTTCACCGGGGAGCTGTTTTTT.

This clonotype was recorded once. Because it lacks the conserved phenylalanine or tryptophan at the end, this CDR3 is likely a read error. No DNA is shown, since the ends of the CDR3 on it are uncertain; the CDR3 is the one TCRdb lists. V gene TRBV20-1 combines with J gene TRBJ2-2; TRBD2 is taken as the D call from the table, unchecked against the DNA. From its first to its last residue, the CDR3 has 16 amino acids. Germline lookup yields CDR1 DFQATT and CDR2 SNEGSKA (reference sequence). Here the CDR3 reads CSARSGPPREKLFFGS.

This clonotype was counted only a few times. This sequence joins TRBV19 and TRBJ1-1; TRBD1 aligns across 9 bases. The CDR3 contains 15 residues. V gave up 5 bases and J gave up 1 base; unmatched junction bases: 5. CDR1 is LNHDA and CDR2 is SQIVND in the germline V gene (reference sequence). The DNA for the CDR3 is TGTGCCAGTAGTCCAGAGGACAGGGGGAACACTGAAGCTTTCTTT. Translation gives CASSPEDRGNTEAFF.

This chain connects TRBV6-1 to TRBJ1-6; TRBD1 matches at 9 bases. J gave up 10 bases and V 6 bases, and 7 bases lay outside the gene matches. The germline V gene has CDR1 MNHNS and CDR2 SASEGT. The CDR3 spans 14 residues. CDR3 sequence (DNA): TGTGCCAGCAGACCACGACAGGGGGGCTCACCCCTCCACTTT. Amino acid sequence: CASRPRQGGSPLHF.

This clonotype was picked up many times. The chain combines TRBV9 with TRBJ2-7; 11 nucleotides line up with TRBD1. The CDR3 is 14 residues long. V was pared by 3 bases and J by 5 bases, with 4 bases of the junction left unmatched. From germline, CDR1 is SGDLS and CDR2 YYNGEE. The CDR3 reads CASSAGQGGHEQYF. Written as DNA, the CDR3 is TGTGCCAGCAGCGCGGGACAGGGGGGCCACGAGCAGTACTTC.

In its sample, this clonotype was seen a few times. The V call is TRBV11-2, the J call TRBJ1-1; D is ambiguous. Looked up from germline, CDR1 is SGHAT and CDR2 is FQNNGV. V was pared by 4 bases and J by 4 bases, with 10 bases between. The CDR3 loop spans 13 amino acids. The CDR3 DNA reads as TGTGCCAGCAGCTGGGCGAGAGGCACTGAAGCTTTCTTT. It is translated as CASSWARGTEAFF.

The rearrangement uses TRBV29-1 and TRBJ1-1, with TRBD1 as a possible D gene (6 bases). Trimming took off 4 bases at V and 0 bases at J, with 9 bases between the two ends. CDR3 length equals 13 residues. Germline CDR1 is SQVTM and CDR2 is ANQGSEA. The CDR3 spells CSVGGQLNTEAFF. CDR3 coding DNA: TGCAGCGTTGGAGGACAGTTGAACACTGAAGCTTTCTTT.

The chain carries TRBV18 and TRBJ1-2; D may be TRBD1 (5 bases). This CDR3 region has 13 residues. Germline values: CDR1 KGHSH, CDR2 LQKENI. V lost 1 base to trimming and J lost 8 bases, with 11 bases between them. CDR3 sequence: CASSPRGLGGYTF. DNA of the CDR3: TGTGCCAGCTCACCACGGGGACTAGGAGGCTACACCTTC.

A single count supports this clonotype. The chain uses TRBV7-2 and TRBJ2-1, with D possibly called TRBD1 or TRBD2 (6 bases each). CDR1 and CDR2 from the germline V gene are SGHTA and FQGNSA. V lost 1 base to trimming and J lost 0 bases, with 10 bases between them. There are 16 residues in the CDR3. The CDR3 reads CASSLGGTSSYNEQFF. In nucleotides, the CDR3 is TGTGCCAGCAGCTTAGGCGGGACAAGCTCCTACAATGAGCAGTTCTTC.

J is TRBJ1-4 and V is TRBV19; 12 nucleotides match TRBD1. CDR1 is LNHDA and CDR2 is SQIVND in the germline V gene (reference sequence). The junction had 6 bases not matched to a gene; V was cut back by 3 bases and J by 7 bases. This CDR3 region has 16 residues. CDR3 protein: CASSMGQGARSEKLFF. Written as DNA, the CDR3 is TGTGCCAGTAGTATGGGACAGGGGGCGCGATCTGAAAAACTGTTTTTT. The whole variable domain, filled in from reference TRBV19 and TRBJ1-4, reads DGGITQSPKYLFRKEGQNVTLSCEQNLNHDAMYWYRQDPGQGLRLIYYSQIVNDFQKGDIAEGYSVSREKKESFPLTVTSAQKNPTAFYLCASSMGQGARSEKLFFGSGTQLSVL.

This clonotype was seen a handful of times. The J gene is TRBJ2-7, the V gene TRBV7-9; 11 positions agree with TRBD2. The junction had 6 bases not matched to a gene; V was cut back by 6 bases and J by 5 bases. Germline V lookup: CDR1 SEHNR, CDR2 FQNEAQ (reference sequence). This CDR3 is built from 14 residues. In nucleotides, the CDR3 is TGTGCCAGCAGATCTACTAGCGGGAGCCACGAGCAGTACTTC. Its translation: CASRSTSGSHEQYF.

Turning to this clonotype: This could be a read error, since a much larger clone is one nucleotide away. Since no conserved phenylalanine or tryptophan closes the CDR3, a read error is the likely cause. The genes are TRBV6-5 and TRBJ2-2, with 7 nucleotides matching TRBD1. In germline, CDR1 is MNHEY, CDR2 SVGAGI. With 6 bases clipped from V and 2 bases from J, the junction kept 6 bases outside the gene matches. This CDR3 has 15 amino acids. The CDR3: CASRPGTANTGELFS. CDR3 nucleotide sequence: TGTGCCAGCAGACCCGGGACAGCAAACACCGGGGAGCTGTTTTCT.

The chain joins TRBV6-5 to TRBJ2-1, with 13 bases aligning to TRBD2. CDR1 is MNHEY, CDR2 SVGAGI, per germline. CDR3 length: 17 residues. The J segment lost 6 bases and the V segment lost 2 bases, leaving 7 bases of the junction unmatched. CDR3: CASSYGTSGTTINEQFF. The CDR3 coding sequence is TGTGCCAGCAGTTACGGGACTAGCGGGACTACCATCAATGAGCAGTTCTTC.

This clonotype was seen a few times. V and J are TRBV29-1 and TRBJ2-7; D ambiguous. V gave up 3 bases and J gave up 5 bases, with 8 bases separating them. This CDR3 is 11 amino acids long. The germline V gene has CDR1 SQVTM and CDR2 ANQGSEA. CDR3 protein: CSVDLGNEQYF. The CDR3 bases are TGCAGCGTTGATCTGGGAAACGAGCAGTACTTC.

The rearrangement uses TRBV2 and TRBJ1-6, with D uncertain. Trimming left V 6 bases short and J 7 bases short, with 16 bases between. The germline V gene has CDR1 SNHLY and CDR2 FYNNEI. This CDR3 spans 15 amino acids. The chain's CDR3 is CASSLDVSSNSPLHF. DNA for the CDR3: TGTGCCAGCAGCTTAGATGTCTCCTCAAATTCACCCCTCCACTTT.

The chain is built from TRBV7-6 and TRBJ2-1; D is possibly TRBD1 (5 bases). Trimming stripped 4 bases from V and 8 bases from J, with 9 bases between. This CDR3 region has 12 residues. CDR1 is SGHVS, CDR2 FNYEAQ, per germline. CDR3 DNA sequence: TGTGCCAGCAGCTGGGGCGGCGATGAGCAGTTCTTC. Its translation is CASSWGGDEQFF.

The chain uses TRBV25-1 and TRBJ2-7, with D possibly being TRBD2 (5 bases). Trimming took off 8 bases at V and 4 bases at J, with 6 bases between the two ends. Per the germline V gene, CDR1 is MGHDK and CDR2 is SYGVNS. The CDR3 runs 10 residues. The CDR3 loop reads CASPGYEQYF. In DNA form, the CDR3 reads TGTGCCAGCCCGGGATACGAGCAGTACTTC.

J is TRBJ1-2 and V is TRBV20-1, with 10 bases that match TRBD1. V shed 6 bases, J shed 3 bases, and the junction held 4 bases outside the gene matches. Germline loops: CDR1 DFQATT, CDR2 SNEGSKA (reference sequence). This CDR3 spans 13 amino acids. The CDR3 nucleotides are TGCAGTGCCGCGACAGGGGGCGACTATGGCTACACCTTC. Protein sequence: CSAATGGDYGYTF.

In this sample, this clonotype turned up many times. CDR3 coding DNA: TGTGCCTGGAGGGGGAGGCTCTCTGGAAACACCATATATTTT. Protein: CAWRGRLSGNTIYF. This chain uses TRBV30 with TRBJ1-3; D remains unclear. Trimming cost V 3 bases and J 0 bases, with 9 bases left between them. From germline, CDR1 is GTSNPN and CDR2 SVGIG (reference sequence). This CDR3 spans 14 amino acids.

This clonotype was recorded many times. The V call is TRBV7-2, the J call TRBJ2-3; no firm D call. CDR3 length equals 12 residues. Germline CDR1 SGHTA, CDR2 FQGNSA. With 4 bases removed from V and 0 bases from J, the gap between germline ends came to 2 bases. The CDR3 nucleotides are TGTGCCAGCAGCTCGAGCACAGATACGCAGTATTTT. Protein: CASSSSTDTQYF.